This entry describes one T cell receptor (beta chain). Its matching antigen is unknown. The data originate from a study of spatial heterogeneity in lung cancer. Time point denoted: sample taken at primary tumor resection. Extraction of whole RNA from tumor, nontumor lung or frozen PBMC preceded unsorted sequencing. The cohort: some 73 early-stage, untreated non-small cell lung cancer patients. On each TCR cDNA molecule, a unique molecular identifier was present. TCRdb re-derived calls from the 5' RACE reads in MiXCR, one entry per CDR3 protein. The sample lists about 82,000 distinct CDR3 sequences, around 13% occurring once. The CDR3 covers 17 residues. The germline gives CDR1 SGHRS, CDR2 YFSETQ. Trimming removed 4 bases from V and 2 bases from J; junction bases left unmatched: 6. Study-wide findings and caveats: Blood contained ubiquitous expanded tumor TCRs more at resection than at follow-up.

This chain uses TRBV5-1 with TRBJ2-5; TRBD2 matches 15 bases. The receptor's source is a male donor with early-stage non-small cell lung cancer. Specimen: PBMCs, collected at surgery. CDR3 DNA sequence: TGCGCCAGCAGCCCGGGACTAGCGGGGGGCCTACAAGAGACCCAGTACTTC. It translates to CASSPGLAGGLQETQYF.